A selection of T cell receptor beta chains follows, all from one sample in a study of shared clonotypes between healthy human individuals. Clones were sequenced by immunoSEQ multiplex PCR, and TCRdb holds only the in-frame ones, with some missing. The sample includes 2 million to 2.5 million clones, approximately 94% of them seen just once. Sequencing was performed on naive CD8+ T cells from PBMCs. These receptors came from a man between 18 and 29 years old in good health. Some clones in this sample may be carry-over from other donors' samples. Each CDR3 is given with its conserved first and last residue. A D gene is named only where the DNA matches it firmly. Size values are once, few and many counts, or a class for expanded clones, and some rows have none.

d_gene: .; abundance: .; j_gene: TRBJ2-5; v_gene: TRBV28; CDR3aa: CASIPKVAGSYQETQYF
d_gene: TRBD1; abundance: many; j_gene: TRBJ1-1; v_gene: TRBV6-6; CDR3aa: CASSHGTGITNTEAFF
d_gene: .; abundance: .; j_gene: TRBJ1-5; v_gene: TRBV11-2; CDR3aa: CASSLVGGGGQPQHF
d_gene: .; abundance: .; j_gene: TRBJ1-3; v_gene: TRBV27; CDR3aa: CASSLYPPGLSGNTIYF
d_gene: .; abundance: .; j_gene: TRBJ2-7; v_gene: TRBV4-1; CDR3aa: CASSQVGGYEQYF
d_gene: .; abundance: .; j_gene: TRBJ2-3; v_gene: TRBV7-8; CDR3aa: CASSPRVSAASTDTQYF
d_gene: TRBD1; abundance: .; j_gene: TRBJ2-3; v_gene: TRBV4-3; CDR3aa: CASSRTGASTDTQYF
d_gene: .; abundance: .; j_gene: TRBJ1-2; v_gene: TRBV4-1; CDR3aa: CASSQAGRTYGYTF
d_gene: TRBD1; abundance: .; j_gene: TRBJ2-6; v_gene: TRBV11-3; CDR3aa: CASSPEGQAHSGANVLTF
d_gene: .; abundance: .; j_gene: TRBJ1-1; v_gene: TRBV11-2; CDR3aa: CASSLGERTEAFF
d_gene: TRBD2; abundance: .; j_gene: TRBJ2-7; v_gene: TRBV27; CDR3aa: CASTWSGTTSYEQYF
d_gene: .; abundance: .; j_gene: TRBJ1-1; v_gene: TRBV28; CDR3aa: CASSLFGGAFTEAFF
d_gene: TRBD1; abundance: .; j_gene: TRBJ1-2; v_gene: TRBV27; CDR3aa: CASRGDSLNYGYTF
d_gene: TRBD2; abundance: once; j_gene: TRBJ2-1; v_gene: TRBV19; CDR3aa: CASSIVTSGRGGDEQFF
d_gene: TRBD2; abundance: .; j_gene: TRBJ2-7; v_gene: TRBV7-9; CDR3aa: CASSSIWASGRYEQYF
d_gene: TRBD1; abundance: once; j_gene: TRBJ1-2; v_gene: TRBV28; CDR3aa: CASSPPFVTGAKYGYTF